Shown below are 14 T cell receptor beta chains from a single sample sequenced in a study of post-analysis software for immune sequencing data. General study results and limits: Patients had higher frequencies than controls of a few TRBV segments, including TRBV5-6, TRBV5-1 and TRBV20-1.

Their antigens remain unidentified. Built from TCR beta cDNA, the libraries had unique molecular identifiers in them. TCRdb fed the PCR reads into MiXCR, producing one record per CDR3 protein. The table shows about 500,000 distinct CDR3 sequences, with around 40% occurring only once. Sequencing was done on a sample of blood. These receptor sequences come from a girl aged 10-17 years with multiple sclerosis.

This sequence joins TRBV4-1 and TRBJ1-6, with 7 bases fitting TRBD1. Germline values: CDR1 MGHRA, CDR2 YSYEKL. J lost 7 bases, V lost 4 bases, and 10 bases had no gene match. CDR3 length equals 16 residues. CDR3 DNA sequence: TGCGCCAGCAGCCCTAGCGGGGGCAGGGGGAATTCACCCCTCCACTTT. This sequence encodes CASSPSGGRGNSPLHF.

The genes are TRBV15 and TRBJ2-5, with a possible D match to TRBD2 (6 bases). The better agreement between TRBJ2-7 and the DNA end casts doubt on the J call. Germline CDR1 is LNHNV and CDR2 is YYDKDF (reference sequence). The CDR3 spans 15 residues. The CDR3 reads CATSREEGRGFEQYF. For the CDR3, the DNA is TGTGCCACCAGCAGAGAGGAGGGTCGGGGATTCGAGCAGTACTTC.

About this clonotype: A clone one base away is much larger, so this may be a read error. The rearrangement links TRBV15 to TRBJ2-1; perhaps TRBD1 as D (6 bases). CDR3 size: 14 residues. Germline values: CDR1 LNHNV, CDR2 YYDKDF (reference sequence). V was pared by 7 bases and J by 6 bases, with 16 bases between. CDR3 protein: CATNAGDVSNEQFF. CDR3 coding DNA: TGTGCCACCAACGCAGGGGACGTTTCCAATGAGCAGTTCTTC.

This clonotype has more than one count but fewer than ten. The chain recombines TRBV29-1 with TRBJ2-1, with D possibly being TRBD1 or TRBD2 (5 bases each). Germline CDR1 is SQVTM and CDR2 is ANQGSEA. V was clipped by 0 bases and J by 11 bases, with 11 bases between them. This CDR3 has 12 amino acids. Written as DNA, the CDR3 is TGCAGCGTTGAAGAGGGGGAACTTAAGCAGTTCTTC. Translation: CSVEEGELKQFF.

The chain's CDR3 is CAISELEGQSSYEQYF. In DNA, the CDR3 is TGTGCCATCAGTGAGCTCGAAGGACAGTCCTCCTACGAGCAGTACTTC. This chain uses TRBV10-3 with TRBJ2-7, with a possible D match to TRBD1 (6 bases). V was pared by 2 bases and J by 0 bases, with 14 bases between. The length of the CDR3 is 16 residues. Germline V gene lookup returns CDR1 ENHRY and CDR2 SYGVKD.

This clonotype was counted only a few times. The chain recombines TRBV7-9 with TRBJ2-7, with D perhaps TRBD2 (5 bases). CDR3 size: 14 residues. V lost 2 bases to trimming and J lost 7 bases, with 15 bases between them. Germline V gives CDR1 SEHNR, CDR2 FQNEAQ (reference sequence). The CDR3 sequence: CASSLKGGLGEQYF. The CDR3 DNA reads TGTGCCAGCAGCTTAAAAGGCGGACTTGGGGAGCAGTACTTC. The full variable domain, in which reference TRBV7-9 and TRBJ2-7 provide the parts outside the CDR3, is DTGVSQNPRHKITKRGQNVTFRCDPISEHNRLYWYRQTLGQGPEFLTYFQNEAQLEKSRLLSDRFSAERPKGSFSTLEIQRTEQGDSAMYLCASSLKGGLGEQYFGPGTRLTVT.

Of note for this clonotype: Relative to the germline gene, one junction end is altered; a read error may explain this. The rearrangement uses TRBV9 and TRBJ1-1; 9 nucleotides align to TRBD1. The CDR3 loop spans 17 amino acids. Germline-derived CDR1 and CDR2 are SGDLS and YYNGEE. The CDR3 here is CASSPTGTGRMNTEAFF. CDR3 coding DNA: TGTGCCAGCAGCCCGACCGGGACAGGGCGGATGAACACCGAAGCTTTCTTT.

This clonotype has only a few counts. This CDR3 reads CASSLDTGVNEQFF. The CDR3 region has the DNA TGTGCCAGCAGCTTAGACACAGGGGTAAATGAGCAGTTCTTC. V usage is TRBV7-2 and J usage is TRBJ2-1; 7 bases match TRBD1. From germline, CDR1 is SGHTA and CDR2 FQGNSA. J gave up 7 bases and V 1 base, and 4 bases lay outside the gene matches. The CDR3 consists of 14 residues.

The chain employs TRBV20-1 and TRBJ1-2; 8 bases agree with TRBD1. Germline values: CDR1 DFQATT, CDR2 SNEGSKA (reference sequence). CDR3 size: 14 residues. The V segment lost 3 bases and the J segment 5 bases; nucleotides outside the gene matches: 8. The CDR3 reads CSASGQGAGYGYTF. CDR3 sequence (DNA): TGCAGTGCTAGTGGGCAGGGGGCAGGGTATGGCTACACCTTC.

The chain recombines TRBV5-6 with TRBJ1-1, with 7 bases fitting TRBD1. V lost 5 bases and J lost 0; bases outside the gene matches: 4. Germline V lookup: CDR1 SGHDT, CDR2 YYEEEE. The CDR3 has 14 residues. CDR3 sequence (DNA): TGTGCCAGCAGTATACAGGGGATGAACACTGAAGCTTTCTTT. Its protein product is CASSIQGMNTEAFF.

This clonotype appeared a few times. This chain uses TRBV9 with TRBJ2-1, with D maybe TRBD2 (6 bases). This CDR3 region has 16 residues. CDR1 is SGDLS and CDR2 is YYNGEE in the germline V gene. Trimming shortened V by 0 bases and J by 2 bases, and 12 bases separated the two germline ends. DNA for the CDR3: TGTGCCAGCAGCGTAGGTCTGGCTAGCGCCTACAATGAGCAGTTCTTC. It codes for CASSVGLASAYNEQFF.

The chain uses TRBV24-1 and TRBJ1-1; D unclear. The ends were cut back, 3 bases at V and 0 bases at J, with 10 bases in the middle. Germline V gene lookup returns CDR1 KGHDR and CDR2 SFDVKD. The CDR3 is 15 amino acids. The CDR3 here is CATSDGHSLNTEAFF. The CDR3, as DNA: TGTGCCACCAGTGATGGGCACTCGCTGAACACTGAAGCTTTCTTT.

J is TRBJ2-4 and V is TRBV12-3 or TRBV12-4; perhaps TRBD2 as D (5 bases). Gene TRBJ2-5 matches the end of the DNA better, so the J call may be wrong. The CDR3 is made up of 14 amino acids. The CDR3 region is CASSLGILGETQYF. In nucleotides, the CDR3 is TGTGCCAGCAGCCTCGGGATTTTAGGGGAGACCCAGTACTTC.

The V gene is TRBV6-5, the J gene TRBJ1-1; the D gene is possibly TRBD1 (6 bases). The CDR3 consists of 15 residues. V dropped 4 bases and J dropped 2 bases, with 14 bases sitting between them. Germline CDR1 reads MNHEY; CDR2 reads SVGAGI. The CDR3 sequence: CASSSQGGGNTEAFF. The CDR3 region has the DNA TGTGCCAGCAGTTCCCAGGGAGGGGGAAACACTGAAGCTTTCTTT.